This passage covers 9 T cell receptor beta chains from one sample sequenced in a study of a mutant IDH1 vaccine in newly diagnosed glioma. Indicated time point: week 5, during vaccination. Doses comprised 300 ug of mutant IDH1 20-mer peptide each, plus topical imiquimod. Assay used: immunoSEQ multiplex PCR; TCRdb lists only in-frame clones, some missing. The sample records fewer than 70,000 clones, 85% to 90% being singletons. These TCRs are of unknown antigen specificity. Sequenced material: PBMCs, taken from a glioma patient whose treatment included an IDH1 peptide vaccine. Receptors were obtained from a middle-aged woman with glioma.

The chain links TRBV28 to TRBJ1-6; D might be TRBD1 (6 bases). The V gene's germline CDR1 is MDHEN and CDR2 SYDVKM. This CDR3 has 13 amino acids. Trimming pared 6 bases from V and 9 bases from J, leaving 12 bases between. In DNA form, the CDR3 reads TGTGCCAGCAGGGCGACAGGAAGTTCACCCCTCCACTTT. Translated: CASRATGSSPLHF. Full variable domain (missing parts from reference TRBV28 and TRBJ1-6): DVKVTQSSRYLVKRTGEKVFLECVQDMDHENMFWYRQDPGLGLRLIYFSYDVKMKEKGDIPEGYSVSREKKERFSLILESASTNQTSMYLCASRATGSSPLHFGNGTRLTVT.

In its sample, this clone was seen once. V gene TRBV12-2 combines with J gene TRBJ1-2; TRBD1, as called in the table, went unchecked against the DNA. TRBV12-2 is described as a pseudogene. This CDR3 comprises 16 residues. The CDR3 coding sequence is TGTGCAAGTCGCTTAGGAAAAGGCAGGGGGTACTATGGCTACACCTTC. Its translation: CASRLGKGRGYYGYTF.

This sequence joins TRBV25-1 and TRBJ2-3; 8 positions agree with TRBD1. This CDR3 is built from 18 residues. The germline V gene has CDR1 MGHDK and CDR2 SYGVNS. V dropped 1 base and J dropped 3; count of bases not matched to a gene: 12. In DNA, the CDR3 is TGTGCCAGCAGTGAATTGGGACAGGCCCCGCACGGGACAGATACGCAGTATTTT. This gives the protein CASSELGQAPHGTDTQYF.

The V and J genes are TRBV2 and TRBJ2-7; TRBD1 matches at 8 bases. Germline V gene sequence: CDR1 SNHLY, CDR2 FYNNEI. There are 12 residues in the CDR3. J gave up 4 bases and V 5 bases, and 1 base lay outside the gene matches. The CDR3 DNA follows: TGTGCCAGCAGTCGACAGGGGTACGAGCAGTACTTC. Its translation is CASSRQGYEQYF.

DNA for the CDR3: TGTGCCAGCTCACCGAAGGGGCTCACTGAAGCTTTCTTT. Translated: CASSPKGLTEAFF. This sequence joins TRBV18 and TRBJ1-1, with TRBD1 as a possible D gene (5 bases). This CDR3 spans 13 amino acids. V shed 3 bases and J shed 4 bases, with 9 bases lying between them. CDR1 is KGHSH, CDR2 LQKENI, per germline.

This chain joins TRBV6-1 and TRBJ2-2, with a weak D call TRBD1 (6 bases). The CDR3 covers 15 residues. Germline V lookup: CDR1 MNHNS, CDR2 SASEGT. Trimming cost V 10 bases and J 4 bases, with 19 bases left between them. The CDR3 spells CATNSRGLGTGELFF. The DNA for the CDR3 is TGTGCCACTAACAGCAGGGGCTTAGGCACCGGGGAGCTGTTTTTT.

The rearrangement uses TRBV13 and TRBJ1-1; TRBD1 might be the D (5 bases). In germline, CDR1 is PRHDT, CDR2 FYEKMQ (reference sequence). This CDR3 comprises 14 residues. Deletions cut 3 bases from V and 2 bases from J, with 10 bases between. CDR3 nucleotide sequence: TGTGCCAGCAGCTTTGGGACCATCAACACTGAAGCTTTCTTT. The encoded protein is CASSFGTINTEAFF. Using reference TRBV13 and TRBJ1-1 for the parts outside the CDR3, the full variable domain is AAGVIQSPRHLIKEKRETATLKCYPIPRHDTVYWYQQGPGQDPQFLISFYEKMQSDKGSIPDRFSAQQFSDYHSELNMSSLELGDSALYFCASSFGTINTEAFFGQGTRLTVV.

The chain joins TRBV6-6 to TRBJ1-5, with D tentatively TRBD1 (5 bases). V was trimmed by 6 bases and J by 9 bases, leaving 24 bases between them. Germline CDR1 and CDR2: MNHNY and SVGAGI (reference sequence). This CDR3 contains 16 residues. The CDR3 is CASSRLQGKLAWPQHF. In nucleotides, the CDR3 is TGTGCCAGCAGCCGCTTGCAGGGAAAACTAGCTTGGCCCCAGCATTTT.

The CDR3 sequence: CASSRTSGYTDTQYF. In DNA, the CDR3 is TGCGCCAGCAGCCGGACTAGCGGCTACACAGATACGCAGTATTTT. This rearrangement joins TRBV5-1 to TRBJ2-3, with TRBD2 identical over 10 bases. This CDR3 region has 15 residues. Trimming at V came to 4 bases and at J to 2 bases, leaving 4 bases not matched to a gene. CDR1 SGHRS and CDR2 YFSETQ come from the germline V gene. Full variable domain (rest looked up from reference TRBV5-1 and TRBJ2-3): KAGVTQTPRYLIKTRGQQVTLSCSPISGHRSVSWYQQTPGQGLQFLFEYFSETQRNKGNFPGRFSGRQFSNSRSEMNVSTLELGDSALYLCASSRTSGYTDTQYFGPGTRLTVL.